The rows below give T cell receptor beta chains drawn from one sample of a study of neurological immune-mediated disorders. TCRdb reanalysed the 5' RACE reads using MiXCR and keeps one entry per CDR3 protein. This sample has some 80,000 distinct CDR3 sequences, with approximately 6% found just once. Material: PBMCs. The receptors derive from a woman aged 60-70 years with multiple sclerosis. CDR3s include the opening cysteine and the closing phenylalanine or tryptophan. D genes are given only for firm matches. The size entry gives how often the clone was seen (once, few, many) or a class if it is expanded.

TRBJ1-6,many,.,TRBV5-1,TGCGCCAGCAGCTTGGAAGGCAGGGAGCAATCACCCCTCCACTTT,CASSLEGREQSPLHF
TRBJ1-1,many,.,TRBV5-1,TGCGCCAGCAGCCAGCAGGGCCCCCCCAACACTGAAGCTTTCTTT,CASSQQGPPNTEAFF
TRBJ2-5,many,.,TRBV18,TGTGCCAGCTCACCAAGGTTAAAAGAGACCCAGTACTTC,CASSPRLKETQYF
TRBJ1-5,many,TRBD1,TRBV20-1,TGCAGTGCTAGTAACAGGGGTAGGCGCAATCAGCCCCAGCATTTT,CSASNRGRRNQPQHF
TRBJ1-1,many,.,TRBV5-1,TGCGCCAGCAGCTTGGTTGGTAGGAACACTGAAGCTTTCTTT,CASSLVGRNTEAFF
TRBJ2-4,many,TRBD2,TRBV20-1,TGCAGTGCGAAACCTCCCGGGACTAGCGGGGGGAGAGCCAAAAACATTCAGTACTTC,CSAKPPGTSGGRAKNIQYF
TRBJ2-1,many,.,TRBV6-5,TGTGCCAGCACTCGAGACGGAGCAGCCTACAATGAGCAGTTCTTC,CASTRDGAAYNEQFF
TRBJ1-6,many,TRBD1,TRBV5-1,TGCGCCAGCAGCTTGGACAGGGGGCGAACTTCACCCCTCCACTTT,CASSLDRGRTSPLHF
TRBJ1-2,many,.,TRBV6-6,TGTGCCAGCAGTTACATCCCCGCGGTTAACTATGGCTACACCTTC,CASSYIPAVNYGYTF
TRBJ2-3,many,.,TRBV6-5,TGTGCCAGCAGTTACTCGAGGGTATTGAGCACAGATACGCAGTATTTT,CASSYSRVLSTDTQYF